The clone carrying this T cell receptor beta chain was observed once. What it binds is not known. The entry originates in a study of cytomegalovirus exposure and HLA in healthy donors. Donors had nominal health at sampling but likely had unrecorded immune exposures. Primers included in the PCR were 60 Vbeta and 13 Jbeta primers. Repertoires were generated with immunoSEQ multiplex PCR, while TCRdb's copy carries only in-frame clones and drops some. The table records roughly 150,000 clones, around 86% of them present only once. V shed 2 bases, J shed 2 bases, and the junction held 3 bases outside the gene matches. The CDR3 loop spans 14 amino acids. From germline, CDR1 is GTSNPN and CDR2 SVGIG (reference sequence). Overall study results and limits: Across donors, most TCRs were seen rarely, yet some public ones were widespread.

What was sequenced was PBMCs. J is TRBJ1-3 and V is TRBV30; 7 nucleotides line up with TRBD1. This sequence was found in a male donor in good health and CMV-seronegative. The CDR3 region is CAWSLGGPGNTIYF. DNA of the CDR3: TGTGCCTGGAGTCTAGGGGGCCCTGGAAACACCATATATTTT.